A selection of T cell receptor beta chains follows, all from one sample in a study of technical replicates of blood from a few donors. This table comes from immunoSEQ multiplex PCR, and its TCRdb copy is limited to in-frame clones, with some not included. The table shows about 90,000 clones, with about nine tenths occurring only once. The sequenced sample was T cells isolated from PBMCs. The receptors were gathered from a human donor in good health. Each CDR3 is given with its conserved first and last residue. Fields, in order: J gene, CDR3 length, V gene, D gene, clone size, CDR3 DNA, CDR3 protein. The D gene is left open where the match is weak. A clone size is listed for some rows: how often the clone was seen (once, few, many), or a class if it is expanded.

j_call: TRBJ2-2; cdr3_length: 16; v_call: TRBV27; d_call: .; clone_size: few; cdr3_nt: TGTGCCAGCAGTTTATCGCCGGGAGTGGACACCGGGGAGCTGTTTTTT; cdr3_aa: CASSLSPGVDTGELFF
j_call: TRBJ2-7; cdr3_length: 13; v_call: TRBV19; d_call: TRBD1; clone_size: once; cdr3_nt: TGTGCCAGTAGTACAAGGACAGGCTACGAGCAGTACTTC; cdr3_aa: CASSTRTGYEQYF
j_call: TRBJ1-2; cdr3_length: 16; v_call: TRBV18; d_call: TRBD1; clone_size: .; cdr3_nt: TGTGCCAGCTCACAATCCGGGACAGGGGGAAACTATGGCTACACCTTC; cdr3_aa: CASSQSGTGGNYGYTF
j_call: TRBJ1-1; cdr3_length: 12; v_call: TRBV6-1; d_call: .; clone_size: .; cdr3_nt: TGTGCCGCGGGGGCATGGAACACTGAAGCTTTCTTT; cdr3_aa: CAAGAWNTEAFF
j_call: TRBJ2-7; cdr3_length: 15; v_call: TRBV28; d_call: .; clone_size: .; cdr3_nt: TGTGCCAGCAGTTTTGTCGAGCTGTTGACCTACGAGCAGTACTTC; cdr3_aa: CASSFVELLTYEQYF
j_call: TRBJ1-1; cdr3_length: 16; v_call: TRBV6-5; d_call: .; clone_size: .; cdr3_nt: TGTGCCAGCAGTTACGGGGCAGGGCTAATGAACACTGAAGCTTTCTTT; cdr3_aa: CASSYGAGLMNTEAFF
j_call: TRBJ2-3; cdr3_length: 13; v_call: TRBV7-6; d_call: .; clone_size: .; cdr3_nt: TGTGCCAGCAGCTTAGGAGAGTCGGATACGCAGTATTTT; cdr3_aa: CASSLGESDTQYF
j_call: TRBJ2-7; cdr3_length: 12; v_call: TRBV19; d_call: TRBD1; clone_size: .; cdr3_nt: TGTGCCACCTGGGGACAGGGGACGGGGCAGTACTTC; cdr3_aa: CATWGQGTGQYF
j_call: TRBJ2-7; cdr3_length: 15; v_call: TRBV7-3; d_call: TRBD2; clone_size: .; cdr3_nt: TGTGCCAGCAGCTTAGGGACTAGCGCACACTACGAGCAGTACTTC; cdr3_aa: CASSLGTSAHYEQYF
j_call: TRBJ2-3; cdr3_length: 16; v_call: TRBV4-2; d_call: TRBD2; clone_size: once; cdr3_nt: TGTGCCAGCAGCCAAGTGGGCCGGGGGGACCCAGATACGCAGTATTTT; cdr3_aa: CASSQVGRGDPDTQYF
j_call: TRBJ2-1; cdr3_length: 16; v_call: TRBV5-1; d_call: TRBD1; clone_size: .; cdr3_nt: TGCGCCAGCAGCTTCGATCAGGGGGCGAAGTACAATGAGCAGTTCTTC; cdr3_aa: CASSFDQGAKYNEQFF
j_call: TRBJ2-1; cdr3_length: 14; v_call: TRBV27; d_call: .; clone_size: .; cdr3_nt: TGTGCCAGCACCGGGGAGGTGGAGAACAATGAGCAGTTCTTC; cdr3_aa: CASTGEVENNEQFF
j_call: TRBJ2-3; cdr3_length: 15; v_call: TRBV7-3; d_call: TRBD2; clone_size: .; cdr3_nt: TGTGCCAGCAGCTCCGGACTAGCGGGGGTAGATACGCAGTATTTT; cdr3_aa: CASSSGLAGVDTQYF
j_call: TRBJ1-2; cdr3_length: 13; v_call: TRBV11-3; d_call: .; clone_size: .; cdr3_nt: TGTGCCAGCAGCTCGAGGGCAGTCTATGGCTACACCTTC; cdr3_aa: CASSSRAVYGYTF
j_call: TRBJ2-7; cdr3_length: 14; v_call: TRBV14; d_call: .; clone_size: .; cdr3_nt: TGTGCCAGCAGCCGACTGTCGACAGGCTACGAGCAGTACTTC; cdr3_aa: CASSRLSTGYEQYF
j_call: TRBJ2-5; cdr3_length: 15; v_call: TRBV5-4; d_call: TRBD2; clone_size: .; cdr3_nt: TGTGCCAGCAGCCGTGGGACTAGCGGACAAGAGACCCAGTACTTC; cdr3_aa: CASSRGTSGQETQYF
j_call: TRBJ2-2; cdr3_length: 13; v_call: TRBV27; d_call: .; clone_size: .; cdr3_nt: TGTGCCAGCTCAGGGGTGAGCACCGGGGAGCTGTTTTTT; cdr3_aa: CASSGVSTGELFF
j_call: TRBJ2-5; cdr3_length: 15; v_call: TRBV9; d_call: TRBD2; clone_size: .; cdr3_nt: TGTGCCAGCAGCGTTAGCGGGGGGTTGATTGAGACCCAGTACTTC; cdr3_aa: CASSVSGGLIETQYF
j_call: TRBJ1-5; cdr3_length: 14; v_call: TRBV6-6; d_call: .; clone_size: .; cdr3_nt: TGTGCCAGCAGTGGACAGCATAGCAATCAGCCCCAGCATTTT; cdr3_aa: CASSGQHSNQPQHF
j_call: TRBJ1-4; cdr3_length: 15; v_call: TRBV4-2; d_call: TRBD1; clone_size: .; cdr3_nt: TGTGCCAGCAGCCGAGGGGGGACAGGGTCTGAAAAACTGTTTTTT; cdr3_aa: CASSRGGTGSEKLFF